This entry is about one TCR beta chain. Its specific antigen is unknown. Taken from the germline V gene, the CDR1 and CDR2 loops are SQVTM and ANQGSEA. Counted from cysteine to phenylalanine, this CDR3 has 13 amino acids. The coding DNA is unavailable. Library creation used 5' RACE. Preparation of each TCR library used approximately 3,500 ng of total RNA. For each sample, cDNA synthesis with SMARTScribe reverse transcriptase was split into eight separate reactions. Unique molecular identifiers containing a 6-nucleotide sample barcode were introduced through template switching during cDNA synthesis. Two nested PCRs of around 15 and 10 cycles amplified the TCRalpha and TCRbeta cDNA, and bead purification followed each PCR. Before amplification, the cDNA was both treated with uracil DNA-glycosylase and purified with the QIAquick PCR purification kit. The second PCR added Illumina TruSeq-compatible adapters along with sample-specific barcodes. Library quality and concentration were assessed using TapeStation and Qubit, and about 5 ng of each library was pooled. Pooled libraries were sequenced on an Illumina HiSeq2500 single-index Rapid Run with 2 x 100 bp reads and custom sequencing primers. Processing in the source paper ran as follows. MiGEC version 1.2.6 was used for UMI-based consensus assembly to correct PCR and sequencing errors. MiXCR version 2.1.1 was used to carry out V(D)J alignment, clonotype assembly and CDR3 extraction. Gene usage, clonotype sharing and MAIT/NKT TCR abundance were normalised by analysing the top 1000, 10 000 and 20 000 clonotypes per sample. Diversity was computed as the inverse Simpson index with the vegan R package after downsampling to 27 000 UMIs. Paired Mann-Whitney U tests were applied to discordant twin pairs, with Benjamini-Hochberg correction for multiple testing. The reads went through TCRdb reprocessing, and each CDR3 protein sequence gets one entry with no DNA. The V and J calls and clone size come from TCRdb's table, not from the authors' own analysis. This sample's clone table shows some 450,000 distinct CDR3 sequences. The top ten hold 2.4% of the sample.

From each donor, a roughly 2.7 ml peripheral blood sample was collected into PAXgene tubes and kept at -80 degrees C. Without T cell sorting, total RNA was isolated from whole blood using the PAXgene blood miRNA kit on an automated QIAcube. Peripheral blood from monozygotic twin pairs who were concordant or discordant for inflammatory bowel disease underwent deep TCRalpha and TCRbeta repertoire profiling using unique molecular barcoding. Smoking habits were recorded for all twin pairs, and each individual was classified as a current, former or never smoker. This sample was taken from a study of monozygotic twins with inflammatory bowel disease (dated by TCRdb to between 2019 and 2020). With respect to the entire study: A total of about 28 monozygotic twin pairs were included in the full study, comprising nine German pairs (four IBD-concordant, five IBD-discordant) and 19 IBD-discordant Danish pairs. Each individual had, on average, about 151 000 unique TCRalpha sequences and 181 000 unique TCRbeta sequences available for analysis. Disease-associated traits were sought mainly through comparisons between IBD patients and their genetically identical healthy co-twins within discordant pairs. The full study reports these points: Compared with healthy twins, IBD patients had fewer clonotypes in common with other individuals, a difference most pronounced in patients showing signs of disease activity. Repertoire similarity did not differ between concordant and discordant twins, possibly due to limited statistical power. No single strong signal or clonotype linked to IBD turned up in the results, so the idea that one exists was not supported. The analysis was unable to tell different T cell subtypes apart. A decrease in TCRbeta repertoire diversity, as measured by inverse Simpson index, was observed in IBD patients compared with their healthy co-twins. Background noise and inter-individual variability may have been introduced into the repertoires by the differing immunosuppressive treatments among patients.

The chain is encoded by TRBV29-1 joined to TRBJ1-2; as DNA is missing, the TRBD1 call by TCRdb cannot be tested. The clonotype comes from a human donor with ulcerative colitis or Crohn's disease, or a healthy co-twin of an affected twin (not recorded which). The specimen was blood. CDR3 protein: CSVTGGAPYGYTF.